The rows below give T cell receptor beta chains drawn from one sample of a study of PD-L1 blockade in urothelial cancer. Sequenced by immunoSEQ multiplex PCR; TCRdb stores in-frame clones only, minus some. This sample yields about 86,000 clones, of which 70% to 90% are seen a single time; under 15% belongs to the top ten. Sequences were derived from PBMCs, sampled around atezolizumab (anti-PD-L1) treatment. The receptor source for this set is a man in his 60s with urothelial cancer. Each CDR3 is given without its conserved first and last residue. Each record gives: J gene, V gene, CDR3 protein.

J gene: TRBJ1-3; V gene: TRBV4-2; CDR3 protein: ASSQEVGSYGNTIY
J gene: TRBJ1-5; V gene: TRBV21-1; CDR3 protein: ASSKRGQIIHRQPQH
J gene: TRBJ2-5; V gene: TRBV2; CDR3 protein: ASSELGGAGGRETQY
J gene: TRBJ2-1; V gene: TRBV4-3; CDR3 protein: ASSQKTPTSGSANEQF
J gene: TRBJ1-3; V gene: TRBV9; CDR3 protein: ASSGIQGARAGNTIY
J gene: TRBJ2-1; V gene: TRBV27; CDR3 protein: ASSFIAASYNEQF
J gene: TRBJ2-3; V gene: TRBV28; CDR3 protein: ASSFSSGRGTDTQY
J gene: TRBJ2-5; V gene: TRBV5-8; CDR3 protein: ASSFGGLAGGETQY
J gene: TRBJ1-3; V gene: TRBV14; CDR3 protein: ASSQGGLSDPGNTIY
J gene: TRBJ2-2; V gene: TRBV7-7; CDR3 protein: ASSLARVGGELF
J gene: TRBJ2-2; V gene: TRBV7-2; CDR3 protein: ASSWTLNTGELF
J gene: TRBJ1-5; V gene: TRBV6-5; CDR3 protein: ASSLDRVSQPQH
J gene: TRBJ2-7; V gene: TRBV20-1; CDR3 protein: SGGSDYEQY
J gene: TRBJ2-3; V gene: TRBV6-5; CDR3 protein: ASSYWRDNTDTQY
J gene: TRBJ2-1; V gene: TRBV29-1; CDR3 protein: SVDRDRGFGNEQF
J gene: TRBJ2-7; V gene: TRBV5-8; CDR3 protein: ASRRRGGEQY
J gene: TRBJ1-6; V gene: TRBV9; CDR3 protein: ASSVVASSYNSPLH
J gene: TRBJ1-1; V gene: TRBV2; CDR3 protein: ASKQEKNTEAF
J gene: TRBJ2-1; V gene: TRBV4-3; CDR3 protein: ASSQGTGVGEQF
J gene: TRBJ1-5; V gene: TRBV2; CDR3 protein: ASTRTGREQPQH
J gene: TRBJ1-1; V gene: TRBV30; CDR3 protein: AWSLPGQGRTEAF
J gene: TRBJ2-7; V gene: TRBV18; CDR3 protein: ASSPQGTAYEQY
J gene: TRBJ2-5; V gene: TRBV2; CDR3 protein: ASSRLAARQETQY
J gene: TRBJ1-1; V gene: TRBV11-3; CDR3 protein: ASSLQPGDTEAF
J gene: TRBJ1-2; V gene: TRBV19; CDR3 protein: ASRMDRDNGYT
J gene: TRBJ2-1; V gene: TRBV29-1; CDR3 protein: STRENAPHEQF
J gene: TRBJ2-7; V gene: TRBV7-8; CDR3 protein: ASSQRGGTSGSYEQY
J gene: TRBJ2-1; V gene: TRBV2; CDR3 protein: ASSAIWNEQF
J gene: TRBJ2-1; V gene: TRBV9; CDR3 protein: ASSVLAGYNEQF
J gene: TRBJ1-6; V gene: TRBV6-6; CDR3 protein: ASSYSHQGSPLH
J gene: TRBJ2-5; V gene: TRBV4-1; CDR3 protein: ASSQLQGKVVWGQETQY
J gene: TRBJ1-1; V gene: TRBV28; CDR3 protein: ASSLGDRRAF
J gene: TRBJ1-1; V gene: TRBV7-2; CDR3 protein: ASSLVRANTEAF
J gene: TRBJ2-3; V gene: TRBV30; CDR3 protein: AWSGGGGTDTQY
J gene: TRBJ2-1; V gene: TRBV6-4; CDR3 protein: ASSDSSRGEQF
J gene: TRBJ2-7; V gene: TRBV7-2; CDR3 protein: ASSLGSGAWAYEQY
J gene: TRBJ1-5; V gene: TRBV2; CDR3 protein: ASSRGLSYLISNQPQH
J gene: TRBJ1-2; V gene: TRBV19; CDR3 protein: ASSKVEGNDGYT
J gene: TRBJ1-2; V gene: TRBV7-8; CDR3 protein: ASSSTTGVIQYGYT
J gene: TRBJ2-5; V gene: TRBV27; CDR3 protein: ASSLSGQGWETQY
J gene: TRBJ1-5; V gene: TRBV4-3; CDR3 protein: ASSQDQASNQPQH
J gene: TRBJ1-2; V gene: TRBV2; CDR3 protein: ASRETGEYGYT
J gene: TRBJ1-1; V gene: TRBV15; CDR3 protein: ATSHFRGRGSNTEAF
J gene: TRBJ2-2; V gene: TRBV4-3; CDR3 protein: ASSTFQGARTGELF
J gene: TRBJ2-5; V gene: TRBV11-2; CDR3 protein: ASSLVVGGRQETQY
J gene: TRBJ2-1; V gene: TRBV4-1; CDR3 protein: ASSQQGRTGFYNEQF
J gene: TRBJ1-5; V gene: TRBV28; CDR3 protein: ASSSPQARTGGMGQPQH
J gene: TRBJ2-1; V gene: TRBV29-1; CDR3 protein: SGAGLGSEQF
J gene: TRBJ2-3; V gene: TRBV19; CDR3 protein: ASSIGTSPDTQY
J gene: TRBJ2-1; V gene: TRBV4-2; CDR3 protein: ASSQGSLAGGEQF
J gene: TRBJ2-2; V gene: TRBV4-1; CDR3 protein: ASRLSGATNTGELF
J gene: TRBJ2-7; V gene: TRBV27; CDR3 protein: ASRPSGTPYEQY
J gene: TRBJ2-3; V gene: TRBV29-1; CDR3 protein: SVVRSSTDTQY
J gene: TRBJ1-1; V gene: TRBV11-3; CDR3 protein: ASRSHRGHTEAF
J gene: TRBJ1-1; V gene: TRBV9; CDR3 protein: ASSVEIRTEAF
J gene: TRBJ2-7; V gene: TRBV11-3; CDR3 protein: ASSLVGQAPDVQY
J gene: TRBJ1-6; V gene: TRBV7-3; CDR3 protein: ASSLNQGFYSPLH
J gene: TRBJ2-3; V gene: TRBV5-1; CDR3 protein: ASSLGQDTQY
J gene: TRBJ1-1; V gene: TRBV2; CDR3 protein: ATSDSYNTEAF